What follows are 30 T cell receptor beta chains derived from one specimen sequenced in a study of blood T cell repertoires in COVID-19. Repertoires were generated with immunoSEQ multiplex PCR, while TCRdb's copy carries only in-frame clones and drops some. In the table there are about half a million clones, 75% to 90% of which are singletons. Sequencing was performed on PBMCs or T cells enriched from blood (not recorded which). The receptors stem from a woman aged 55-75 years who had recovered from COVID-19.

The CDR3 loop is CASSLGTSWNTDTQYF. CDR3 nucleotide sequence: TGTGCCAGCAGCTTAGGGACTAGCTGGAACACAGATACGCAGTATTTT. The V and J genes are TRBV7-2 and TRBJ2-3; TRBD2 matches 8 bases. With 1 base clipped from V and 2 bases from J, the junction kept 5 bases outside the gene matches. Germline CDR1 and CDR2: SGHTA and FQGNSA. This CDR3 comprises 16 residues. The complete variable domain, with remaining parts taken from reference TRBV7-2 and TRBJ2-3, reads GAGVSQSPSNKVTEKGKDVELRCDPISGHTALYWYRQSLGQGLEFLIYFQGNSAPDKSGLPSDRFSAERTGGSVSTLTIQRTQQEDSAVYLCASSLGTSWNTDTQYFGPGTRLTVL.

The CDR3 loop is CASSYSFSGGAKTQYF. In DNA, the CDR3 is TGTGCCAGCAGTTACTCGTTTAGCGGGGGGGCCAAGACCCAGTACTTC. V usage is TRBV6-5 and J usage is TRBJ2-5; 11 bases align to TRBD2. Losses at the gene ends were 0 bases for V and 6 bases for J; bases not matched to a gene: 6. This CDR3 has 16 amino acids. CDR1 is MNHEY and CDR2 is SVGAGI in the germline V gene.

The rearrangement joins TRBV4-1 to TRBJ2-1, with 9 bases lining up with TRBD1. Germline CDR1 MGHRA, CDR2 YSYEKL. V gave up 4 bases and J gave up 6 bases; unmatched junction bases: 7. The CDR3 runs to 15 residues. CDR3 DNA sequence: TGCGCCAGCAGCCCGGGACAGGGTCCCCTCAATGAGCAGTTCTTC. Translation: CASSPGQGPLNEQFF.

Of note for this clone: The CDR3 does not close with the conserved phenylalanine or tryptophan, likely indicating a read error. The DNA is omitted, as the CDR3 cannot be located on it reliably, and the CDR3 follows TCRdb's listing. This sequence joins TRBV21-1 and TRBJ1-1. TRBV21-1 is designated a pseudogene. The CDR3 is 9 residues long, ends included. CDR3: CASDGGPQG.

This clone has just a few counts. The chain has TRBV10-3 and TRBJ1-2, with a tentative D call TRBD1 (5 bases). V lost 6 bases to trimming and J lost 4 bases, with 12 bases between them. The germline gives CDR1 ENHRY, CDR2 SYGVKD. CDR3 size: 13 residues. The chain's CDR3 is CAIRGGTIYGYTF. In DNA form, the CDR3 reads TGTGCCATCAGGGGGGGGACCATCTATGGCTACACCTTC.

The CDR3 DNA sequence: TGTGCCAGTAGTAATTGGGCAGGGGGCAATACAGATACGCAGTATTTT. As protein: CASSNWAGGNTDTQYF. The chain couples TRBV19 to TRBJ2-3, with 8 bases lining up with TRBD1. V lost 4 bases and J lost 3; bases outside the gene matches: 9. The germline V gene has CDR1 LNHDA and CDR2 SQIVND (reference sequence). The CDR3 contains 16 residues.

The rearrangement links TRBV5-4 to TRBJ2-2; the D gene is possibly TRBD1 (6 bases). V shed 3 bases and J shed 6 bases, with 12 bases lying between them. Germline CDR1 reads SGHNT; CDR2 reads YYREEE (reference sequence). The CDR3 totals 14 residues. CDR3 coding DNA: TGTGCCAGCAGCTCCCAGGGGTTCCCCGGGGAGCTGTTTTTT. Translated, it gives CASSSQGFPGELFF. The variable domain in full, with the rest retrieved from reference TRBV5-4 and TRBJ2-2, is ETGVTQSPTHLIKTRGQQVTLRCSSQSGHNTVSWYQQALGQGPQFIFQYYREEENGRGNFPPRFSGLQFPNYSSELNVNALELDDSALYLCASSSQGFPGELFFGEGSRLTVL.

The chain uses TRBV29-1 and TRBJ1-2, with D tentatively TRBD1 (5 bases). The length of the CDR3 is 12 residues. Between the trimmed V and J ends, which lost 4 bases and 3 bases, there was a span of 9 bases. Germline values: CDR1 SQVTM, CDR2 ANQGSEA. As DNA, the CDR3 is TGCAGCGTTGTAAGGGGTGACTATGGCTACACCTTC. This translates into CSVVRGDYGYTF.

The chain links TRBV12-3 or TRBV12-4 to TRBJ1-5, with no clear D. There are 13 residues in the CDR3. The V end was cut by 3 bases, the J end by 6 bases, with 9 bases between. For the CDR3, the DNA is TGTGCCAGCAGTTTTCCGGGAGGTCAGCCCCAGCATTTT. It encodes CASSFPGGQPQHF.

This sequence joins TRBV27 and TRBJ2-7; tentative D call: TRBD2 (5 bases). CDR3 size: 12 residues. The germline V and J ends were trimmed by 2 bases and 7 bases, with 9 bases remaining between them. Looked up from germline, CDR1 is MNHEY and CDR2 is SMNVEV (reference sequence). The chain's CDR3 is CASSLTRGEQYF. The CDR3 DNA reads as TGTGCCAGCAGTTTAACTCGGGGAGAGCAGTACTTC.

The chain recombines TRBV5-4 with TRBJ1-2, with 7 bases fitting TRBD1. V lost 4 bases to trimming and J lost 5 bases; unmatched junction nucleotides: 5. Germline V gives CDR1 SGHNT, CDR2 YYREEE (reference sequence). The CDR3 length is 13 residues. The CDR3 DNA follows: TGTGCCAGCAGCCGGGACAGCTCATATGGCTACACCTTC. This encodes CASSRDSSYGYTF.

The chain is built from TRBV5-1 and TRBJ2-1, with 8 bases matching TRBD2. V lost 5 bases and J lost 4; bases outside the gene matches: 5. Germline-derived CDR1 and CDR2 are SGHRS and YFSETQ. The CDR3 is 14 residues long. The CDR3 nucleotides read TGCGCCAGCAGTAGCGGGGATGCTTACAATGAGCAGTTCTTC. Amino acids: CASSSGDAYNEQFF.

In nucleotides, the CDR3 is TGTGCCAGCAGCATAAACCGGGGTTACGAGCAGTACGTC. It specifies CASSINRGYEQYV. The chain recombines TRBV6-5 with TRBJ2-7, with D possibly TRBD2 on 5 matching bases. The CDR3 is made up of 13 amino acids. V lost 6 bases and J 4 bases, leaving 13 bases between the germline ends. Germline V gives CDR1 MNHEY, CDR2 SVGAGI.

The genes are TRBV5-1 and TRBJ1-4, with a possible D match to TRBD1 (6 bases). V shed 1 base and J shed 4 bases, with 8 bases lying between them. The CDR3 spans 14 residues. Germline loops: CDR1 SGHRS, CDR2 YFSETQ. As DNA, the CDR3 is TGCGCCAGCAGCTTGCAACAGGGTAATGAAAAACTGTTTTTT. Protein sequence: CASSLQQGNEKLFF.

V is TRBV3-1 (or the pseudogene TRBV3-2) and J is TRBJ1-5; D is perhaps TRBD1 (5 bases). Germline V gene sequence: CDR1 LGHDT, CDR2 YNNKEL (reference sequence). Between the trimmed V and J ends, which lost 3 bases and 1 base, there was a span of 10 bases. This CDR3 comprises 15 residues. The CDR3 DNA is TGTGCCAGCAGCCAGGCAGGGATCAGCAATCAGCCCCAGCATTTT. Translated: CASSQAGISNQPQHF.

V usage is TRBV9 and J usage is TRBJ2-1; TRBD2 aligns across 7 bases. The CDR3 is made up of 15 amino acids. Losses at the gene ends were 3 bases for V and 1 base for J; bases not matched to a gene: 4. Germline loops: CDR1 SGDLS, CDR2 YYNGEE. The CDR3 nucleotides are TGTGCCAGCAGCGCACGGGGGGAGTCCTACAATGAGCAGTTCTTC. It translates to CASSARGESYNEQFF.

V gene TRBV5-6 combines with J gene TRBJ1-2; possible D gene TRBD1, 6 bases. The V and J ends lost 4 bases and 2 bases respectively, with 12 bases between them. The CDR3 totals 14 residues. The V gene's germline CDR1 is SGHDT and CDR2 YYEEEE. The CDR3 nucleotides are TGTGCCAGCAGCCCCGGACAGTTGAACTATGGCTACACCTTC. Residues: CASSPGQLNYGYTF.

The genes are TRBV3-1 (or the pseudogene TRBV3-2) and TRBJ2-1, with a weak D call TRBD2 (5 bases). Trimming took 0 bases from V and 11 from J, leaving 11 bases between them. The CDR3 is 13 residues long. Germline V gene sequence: CDR1 LGHDT, CDR2 YNNKEL (reference sequence). The CDR3 protein is CASSQDRLAQQFF. In DNA, the CDR3 is TGTGCCAGCAGCCAAGATAGGCTAGCCCAGCAGTTCTTC.

V gene TRBV19 combines with J gene TRBJ2-1, with 12 bases that match TRBD2. The trim removed 7 bases at V and 9 bases at J, leaving 13 bases unmatched. The CDR3 length is 16 residues. Germline CDR1 and CDR2: LNHDA and SQIVND (reference sequence). The CDR3 DNA reads TGTGCCAGTACCGAGGAGTGGGCTAGCGGGGGGGTTGAGCAGTTCTTC. It encodes CASTEEWASGGVEQFF.

The rearrangement links TRBV6-5 to TRBJ1-5; perhaps TRBD1 as D (5 bases). CDR1 and CDR2 from the germline V gene are MNHEY and SVGAGI. This CDR3 has 13 residues. The V and J ends lost 6 bases and 3 bases respectively, with 9 bases between them. The CDR3: CASRGGYNQPQHF. CDR3 nucleotides: TGTGCCAGCAGGGGGGGTTACAATCAGCCCCAGCATTTT.

The gene calls are TRBV5-1 and TRBJ1-2; TRBD1 aligns across 9 bases. V lost 5 bases and J lost 5; bases outside the gene matches: 13. This CDR3 is 16 amino acids long. The germline V gene encodes CDR1 SGHRS and CDR2 YFSETQ. The CDR3 DNA follows: TGCGCCAGCAGTTCCGGGACAGGGCATATGTGGTATGGCTACACCTTC. This sequence encodes CASSSGTGHMWYGYTF.

The chain carries TRBV6-5 and TRBJ1-3; D is perhaps TRBD1 (5 bases). The CDR3 is 14 residues long. Trimming took off 6 bases at V and 4 bases at J, with 13 bases between the two ends. The germline V gene encodes CDR1 MNHEY and CDR2 SVGAGI. CDR3 sequence (DNA): TGTGCCAGCAGGCCCCAGGGATCAGGAAACACCATATATTTT. It is translated as CASRPQGSGNTIYF.

The CDR3: CSVGLGGNQPQHF. Here the CDR3 DNA reads TGCAGCGTAGGACTCGGGGGCAATCAGCCCCAGCATTTT. V is TRBV29-1 and J is TRBJ1-5; D gene ambiguous. Trimming shortened V by 6 bases and J by 2 bases, and 11 bases separated the two germline ends. The CDR3 sequence is 13 residues long. Germline V lookup: CDR1 SQVTM, CDR2 ANQGSEA.

In the case of this clone: This CDR3 is also generated by other DNA sequences in the sample. The CDR3 DNA sequence: TGCGCCAGCAGCTTGACAGGCGACTATGGCTACACCTTC. This codes for CASSLTGDYGYTF. V and J are TRBV5-1 and TRBJ1-2, with D possibly being TRBD1 (5 bases). V was trimmed by 1 base and J by 3 bases, leaving 7 bases between them. CDR3 length: 13 residues. Germline-derived CDR1 and CDR2 are SGHRS and YFSETQ. Full variable domain (missing parts from reference TRBV5-1 and TRBJ1-2): KAGVTQTPRYLIKTRGQQVTLSCSPISGHRSVSWYQQTPGQGLQFLFEYFSETQRNKGNFPGRFSGRQFSNSRSEMNVSTLELGDSALYLCASSLTGDYGYTFGSGTRLTVV.

The chain combines TRBV7-6 with TRBJ1-4; D is uncertain. CDR3 length: 14 residues. Germline CDR1 is SGHVS and CDR2 is FNYEAQ. V was shortened by 5 bases and J by 2 bases, with 9 bases between the two germline ends. CDR3: CASSLTWTNEKLFF. The CDR3 nucleotides read TGTGCCAGCAGCCTGACTTGGACTAATGAAAAACTGTTTTTT.

The V call is TRBV5-8, the J call TRBJ1-2, with D possibly being TRBD1 (5 bases). From germline, CDR1 is SGHTS and CDR2 YDEGEE. The CDR3 covers 15 residues. V lost 3 bases, J lost 0 bases, and 12 bases lay in between. CDR3 nucleotides: TGTGCCAGCAGCTGGGGGGACGGAGCTAACTATGGCTACACCTTC. It yields the protein CASSWGDGANYGYTF.

The J gene is TRBJ2-4, the V gene TRBV5-4, with 8 nucleotides matching TRBD2. From germline, CDR1 is SGHNT and CDR2 YYREEE (reference sequence). The trim removed 4 bases at V and 0 bases at J, leaving 18 bases unmatched. CDR3 length equals 20 residues. In nucleotides, the CDR3 is TGTGCCAGCAGCCGCGTCGGGGGGGGTCGTGGCCCCTTAGCCAAAAACATTCAGTACTTC. Residues: CASSRVGGGRGPLAKNIQYF.

CDR3 nucleotides: TGTGCTAGTGGTTTGGGCCAGGGTGGAAAACTGTTTTTT. Amino acid sequence: CASGLGQGGKLFF. The genes are TRBV12-5 and TRBJ1-4, with D possibly matching TRBD1 (5 bases). There are 13 residues in the CDR3. CDR1 and CDR2 from the germline V gene are LGHNT and FRNRAP. Between the trimmed V and J ends, which lost 1 base and 10 bases, there was a span of 10 bases.

The rearrangement links TRBV5-1 to TRBJ1-1; D is possibly TRBD1 (6 bases). The CDR3 runs 13 residues. V was clipped by 6 bases and J by 2 bases, with 11 bases between them. Germline CDR1 is SGHRS and CDR2 is YFSETQ. The CDR3 region has the DNA TGCGCCAGCACCGCGACAGGCAACACTGAAGCTTTCTTT. Its translation is CASTATGNTEAFF. Looking up the rest from reference TRBV5-1 and TRBJ1-1 gives the full variable domain: KAGVTQTPRYLIKTRGQQVTLSCSPISGHRSVSWYQQTPGQGLQFLFEYFSETQRNKGNFPGRFSGRQFSNSRSEMNVSTLELGDSALYLCASTATGNTEAFFGQGTRLTVV.

This chain connects TRBV29-1 to TRBJ2-5; 7 bases map to TRBD2. The CDR3 is 14 residues long. V lost 5 bases, J lost 0 bases, and 6 bases stayed unmatched. The germline gives CDR1 SQVTM, CDR2 ANQGSEA. CDR3 region: CSVQRGHDQETQYF. The CDR3 nucleotides read TGCAGCGTTCAGCGGGGCCACGACCAAGAGACCCAGTACTTC.